Listed below are T cell receptor beta chains from one sample, sequenced in a study of long-term antiretroviral therapy in people with HIV. Clones were sequenced by immunoSEQ multiplex PCR, and TCRdb holds only the in-frame ones, with some missing. The sample carries over 40,000 clones, about 95% recorded once. The source was unsorted PBMCs, collected 3.7 years after starting antiretroviral therapy. The receptor set was obtained from a woman aged 45-65 years with HIV. Each CDR3 is given with its conserved first and last residue. Each record gives: V gene, clone size, D gene, J gene, CDR3 protein, CDR3 DNA. A D gene is named only where the DNA matches it firmly. Clone size is not always given. Where it is, it says once, few, many or a class for expanded clones.

TRBV5-1	.	TRBD2	TRBJ2-1	CASSFGTSLNNEQFF	TGCGCCAGCAGCTTCGGGACTAGCCTCAACAATGAGCAGTTCTTC
TRBV7-9	.	.	TRBJ2-1	CASSRDGSSYNEQFF	TGTGCCAGCAGTAGGGACGGCTCCTCCTACAATGAGCAGTTCTTC
TRBV5-4	.	TRBD1	TRBJ2-5	CASSDYRGRIETQYF	TGTGCCAGCAGCGACTACAGGGGGCGGATAGAGACCCAGTACTTC
TRBV5-6	once	.	TRBJ1-2	CASSASLGVKWYQPGYTF	TGTGCCAGCAGCGCGTCGTTGGGGGTAAAGTGGTATCAACCTGGCTACACCTTC
TRBV5-8	.	.	TRBJ2-3	CASSLPGGRTDTQYF	TGTGCCAGCAGCCTCCCGGGCGGCCGCACAGATACGCAGTATTTT
TRBV7-9	.	.	TRBJ1-1	CASSSAYLRTENTEAFF	TGTGCCAGCAGCTCCGCGTACTTAAGGACAGAGAACACTGAAGCTTTCTTT
TRBV30	.	.	TRBJ1-5	CAWSEGNRHQPQHF	TGTGCCTGGAGTGAGGGTAATCGGCACCAGCCCCAGCATTTT
TRBV4-1	.	TRBD2	TRBJ2-7	CASSQDRRLAGSRSYEQYF	TGCGCCAGCAGCCAAGATAGAAGACTAGCGGGGTCGCGCTCCTACGAGCAGTACTTC
TRBV7-2	.	.	TRBJ1-3	CASSWGRLGGNTIYF	TGTGCCAGCAGCTGGGGGCGGTTGGGGGGAAACACCATATATTTT
TRBV4-1	.	.	TRBJ2-2	CASSQGPAGNTGELFF	TGCGCCAGCAGCCAAGGGCCAGCGGGGAACACCGGGGAGCTGTTTTTT
TRBV6-6	few	.	TRBJ1-5	CASSAQPQHF	TGTGCCAGTTCGGCTCAGCCCCAGCATTTT
TRBV27	.	.	TRBJ1-5	CASSLGQGGNQPQHF	TGTGCCAGCAGTTTAGGGCAGGGAGGCAATCAGCCCCAGCATTTT
TRBV27	.	TRBD2	TRBJ2-7	CASSSRYTSGGPTYEQYF	TGTGCCAGCAGTTCGAGATACACTAGCGGGGGGCCTACCTACGAGCAGTACTTC
TRBV4-2	.	TRBD1	TRBJ1-3	CASSQAGQGNTIYF	TGTGCCAGCAGCCAAGCGGGACAGGGAAACACCATATATTTT
TRBV6-5	.	TRBD2	TRBJ2-5	CASSYLAGGGETQYF	TGTGCCAGCAGTTACTTAGCGGGAGGGGGTGAGACCCAGTACTTC
TRBV6-5	.	TRBD2	TRBJ2-3	CASSIKRGSTDTQYF	TGTGCCAGCAGTATAAAGCGGGGGTCCACAGATACGCAGTATTTT
TRBV10-3	.	.	TRBJ2-3	CAISESADTQYF	TGTGCCATCAGTGAATCTGCAGATACGCAGTATTTT
TRBV29-1	.	.	TRBJ1-1	CSVGPKGPGTFF	TGCAGCGTTGGTCCCAAAGGGCCAGGTACTTTCTTT
TRBV14	.	.	TRBJ2-5	CASSPNTPRRETQYF	TGTGCCAGCAGCCCTAATACGCCCAGGAGGGAGACCCAGTACTTC
TRBV7-9	.	TRBD2	TRBJ2-3	CASSPTSGGADTQYF	TGTGCCAGCAGCCCGACTAGCGGGGGAGCAGATACGCAGTATTTT
TRBV6-5	.	.	TRBJ1-2	CASSYGGIYGYTF	TGTGCCAGCAGTTACGGGGGGATCTATGGCTACACCTTC
TRBV15	.	.	TRBJ1-6	CATSRDRGDNSPLHF	TGTGCCACCAGCAGAGATCGGGGCGATAATTCACCCCTCCACTTT
TRBV7-2	.	.	TRBJ1-4	CASSQGLGRDNEKLFF	TGTGCCAGCAGCCAAGGCTTGGGCAGGGATAATGAAAAACTGTTTTTT
TRBV19	.	TRBD2	TRBJ2-1	CASTPRASGVGEQFF	TGTGCCAGTACCCCAAGGGCCAGCGGGGTAGGTGAGCAGTTCTTC
TRBV7-8	.	.	TRBJ2-7	CASSFQTGYYEQYF	TGTGCCAGCAGCTTCCAGACAGGATACTACGAGCAGTACTTC